Below are 32 T cell receptor beta chains sequenced from a single sample in a study of shared clonotypes between healthy human individuals. Clones were sequenced by immunoSEQ multiplex PCR, and TCRdb holds only the in-frame ones, with some missing. The profile shows about 1.5 million clones, nearly 99% of them singletons. The sequencing sample was made of naive CD4+ T cells sorted from blood. Subset specified: CD45RA+ positively selected. The receptors originated from a man aged 25 to 40 in good health.

V is TRBV5-1 and J is TRBJ2-5, with D perhaps TRBD1 (6 bases). This CDR3 contains 16 residues. Deletions cut 3 bases from V and 1 base from J, with 16 bases between. Looked up from germline, CDR1 is SGHRS and CDR2 is YFSETQ. Here the CDR3 reads CASSSTGSGPQETQYF. CDR3 in DNA: TGCGCCAGCAGCTCCACAGGGTCTGGGCCCCAAGAGACCCAGTACTTC.

The table lists this clone with a count of one. The chain recombines TRBV25-1 with TRBJ2-1, with 13 bases fitting TRBD2. Germline lookup yields CDR1 MGHDK and CDR2 SYGVNS. CDR3 size: 17 residues. The trim removed 6 bases at V and 4 bases at J, leaving 9 bases unmatched. The CDR3 protein is CASRPTRGLAGYNEQFF. In nucleotides, the CDR3 is TGTGCCAGCAGGCCAACTCGGGGACTAGCGGGGTACAATGAGCAGTTCTTC.

The chain couples TRBV11-2 to TRBJ2-2; 11 bases map to TRBD2. This CDR3 is built from 15 residues. J lost 6 bases, V lost 6 bases, and 6 bases had no gene match. In germline, CDR1 is SGHAT, CDR2 FQNNGV. The CDR3 reads CASRKVAGGPGELFF. The CDR3 nucleotides are TGTGCCAGCAGGAAGGTAGCGGGAGGGCCCGGGGAGCTGTTTTTT.

The chain joins TRBV7-9 to TRBJ2-3; D call uncertain. This CDR3 has 15 residues. The V and J ends lost 4 bases and 3 bases respectively, with 14 bases between them. Germline loops: CDR1 SEHNR, CDR2 FQNEAQ (reference sequence). The CDR3 reads CASSSAGVRTDTQYF. The CDR3 DNA reads TGTGCCAGCAGCTCGGCTGGGGTTAGGACAGATACGCAGTATTTT.

The rearrangement uses TRBV15 and TRBJ2-1; D may be TRBD1 or TRBD2 (5 bases each). From germline, CDR1 is LNHNV and CDR2 YYDKDF (reference sequence). The CDR3 runs to 19 residues. V dropped 3 bases and J dropped 0 bases, with 21 bases sitting between them. CDR3 nucleotides: TGTGCCACCAGCAGCTCCGGATCCTCCGGGACCCCCTCCTACAATGAGCAGTTCTTC. Translation gives CATSSSGSSGTPSYNEQFF.

The chain has TRBV7-6 and TRBJ2-3; tentative D call: TRBD1 (5 bases). Trimming cost V 1 base and J 3 bases, with 14 bases left between them. The germline V gene has CDR1 SGHVS and CDR2 FNYEAQ. The CDR3 is made up of 16 amino acids. This CDR3 is CASSLGAGSRTDTQYF. DNA for the CDR3: TGTGCCAGCAGCTTAGGGGCAGGGTCCAGAACAGATACGCAGTATTTT.

Regarding this clone: The sample carries other DNA sequences with the same CDR3. This rearrangement joins TRBV7-6 to TRBJ2-1; 10 bases fit TRBD2. CDR1 is SGHVS, CDR2 FNYEAQ, per germline. V shed 1 base and J 1 base; nucleotides not matched to a gene: 1. The CDR3 consists of 16 residues. The CDR3 region has the DNA TGTGCCAGCAGCTTAGGGACTAGCGGTTCCTACAATGAGCAGTTCTTC. This gives the protein CASSLGTSGSYNEQFF.

This clone appeared once. The chain uses TRBV5-1 and TRBJ1-1; TRBD1 matches at 7 bases. In germline, CDR1 is SGHRS, CDR2 YFSETQ. The CDR3 is 15 residues long. With V trimmed by 3 bases and J by 0 bases, 5 bases remained unmatched. CDR3 loop: CASSSSQGLNTEAFF. CDR3 coding DNA: TGCGCCAGCAGCTCGTCACAGGGGCTGAACACTGAAGCTTTCTTT.

V and J are TRBV28 and TRBJ1-1, with D perhaps matching TRBD1 (6 bases). V dropped 4 bases and J dropped 3 bases, with 21 bases sitting between them. The CDR3 is made up of 17 amino acids. Germline V gene data show CDR1 as MDHEN and CDR2 as SYDVKM. The CDR3 reads CASSSPGRGFLYTEAFF. CDR3 nucleotide sequence: TGTGCCAGCAGTTCGCCGGGTAGGGGGTTTCTATACACTGAAGCTTTCTTT.

This chain uses TRBV14 with TRBJ1-1, with D perhaps TRBD1 (5 bases). This CDR3 has 13 amino acids. The germline gives CDR1 SGHDN, CDR2 FVKESK. V was shortened by 4 bases and J by 7 bases, with 13 bases between the two germline ends. The chain's CDR3 is CASSRYGGNEAFF. The CDR3 DNA reads as TGTGCCAGCAGCCGGTACGGGGGGAATGAAGCTTTCTTT.

Concerning this clone itself: This CDR3 is also generated by other DNA sequences in the sample. In DNA, the CDR3 is TGTGCCACCAGCAGAGATCTCTCTGGAAACACCATATATTTT. Amino acid sequence: CATSRDLSGNTIYF. The V and J genes are TRBV15 and TRBJ1-3; unclear D gene. Germline V gene sequence: CDR1 LNHNV, CDR2 YYDKDF (reference sequence). The CDR3 is 14 residues long. Between the trimmed V and J ends, which lost 0 bases and 0 bases, there was a span of 3 bases.

This chain links TRBV20-1 with TRBJ2-7; D not certain. The germline V gene has CDR1 DFQATT and CDR2 SNEGSKA (reference sequence). Trimming took 3 bases from V and 6 from J, leaving 9 bases between them. The CDR3 covers 11 residues. The CDR3 loop reads CSARLPGEQYF. In DNA form, the CDR3 reads TGCAGTGCTAGGCTCCCCGGCGAGCAGTACTTC.

In nucleotides, the CDR3 is TGTGCCAGCAGCTTGGGGGACAGGGGAGCCGGGGAGCTGTTTTTT. It translates to CASSLGDRGAGELFF. The chain employs TRBV5-4 and TRBJ2-2; 10 bases match TRBD1. Per germline, CDR1 SGHNT and CDR2 YYREEE (reference sequence). Trimming cost V 0 bases and J 6 bases; bases outside gene matches: 2. The CDR3 has 15 amino acids. Full variable domain (rest looked up from reference TRBV5-4 and TRBJ2-2): ETGVTQSPTHLIKTRGQQVTLRCSSQSGHNTVSWYQQALGQGPQFIFQYYREEENGRGNFPPRFSGLQFPNYSSELNVNALELDDSALYLCASSLGDRGAGELFFGEGSRLTVL.

The rearrangement joins TRBV27 to TRBJ2-3; 9 bases align to TRBD2. V lost 7 bases and J lost 0; bases outside the gene matches: 14. The CDR3 covers 18 residues. The germline V gene has CDR1 MNHEY and CDR2 SMNVEV (reference sequence). The DNA for the CDR3 is TGTGCCAGCACCCCCCCAAGGGTAGCGGGAGCTAGCACAGATACGCAGTATTTT. Its protein product is CASTPPRVAGASTDTQYF.

The rearrangement links TRBV5-4 to TRBJ2-5, with no clear D. V was clipped by 5 bases and J by 5 bases, with 22 bases between them. The V gene's germline CDR1 is SGHNT and CDR2 YYREEE (reference sequence). The CDR3 sequence is 16 residues long. As DNA, the CDR3 is TGTGCCAGCAGGAAAAGCATCCCGGGTGGGCGGGAGACCCAGTACTTC. Translation gives CASRKSIPGGRETQYF.

The chain uses TRBV19 and TRBJ2-2, with D unresolved. Germline V gene data show CDR1 as LNHDA and CDR2 as SQIVND (reference sequence). V gave up 6 bases and J gave up 6 bases, with 2 bases separating them. CDR3 length: 10 amino acids. CDR3 bases: TGTGCCAGTAGGTCCGGGGAGCTGTTTTTT. It specifies CASRSGELFF. Looking up the rest from reference TRBV19 and TRBJ2-2 gives the full variable domain: DGGITQSPKYLFRKEGQNVTLSCEQNLNHDAMYWYRQDPGQGLRLIYYSQIVNDFQKGDIAEGYSVSREKKESFPLTVTSAQKNPTAFYLCASRSGELFFGEGSRLTVL.

This chain links TRBV7-9 with TRBJ2-1; D not resolved. This CDR3 comprises 14 residues. Per the germline V gene, CDR1 is SEHNR and CDR2 is FQNEAQ (reference sequence). V dropped 10 bases and J dropped 3 bases, with 16 bases sitting between them. CDR3 residues: CAIRTLRSYNEQFF. The CDR3 nucleotides are TGTGCCATCAGAACGCTAAGGAGCTACAATGAGCAGTTCTTC.

The chain couples TRBV28 to TRBJ2-1; D is possibly TRBD2 (7 bases). CDR1 is MDHEN and CDR2 is SYDVKM in the germline V gene. This CDR3 spans 12 amino acids. The V end was cut by 9 bases, the J end by 4 bases, with 10 bases between. The CDR3 protein is CASKGGYNEQFF. DNA for the CDR3: TGTGCCAGTAAGGGGGGGTACAATGAGCAGTTCTTC.

The chain uses TRBV25-1 and TRBJ1-3, with 7 bases identical to TRBD1. Germline V gives CDR1 MGHDK, CDR2 SYGVNS. V was pared by 6 bases and J by 9 bases, with 5 bases of the junction left unmatched. CDR3 size: 12 residues. The CDR3 DNA is TGTGCCAGCAGCCACGGGACAGCCACCATATATTTT. Translation gives CASSHGTATIYF.

The chain couples TRBV11-2 to TRBJ2-1; no reliable D call. Germline loops: CDR1 SGHAT, CDR2 FQNNGV. V dropped 1 base and J dropped 6 bases, with 16 bases sitting between them. This CDR3 contains 16 residues. CDR3 loop: CASSLAKVWTGNEQFF. CDR3 in DNA: TGTGCCAGCAGCTTAGCCAAGGTCTGGACGGGCAATGAGCAGTTCTTC.

The chain employs TRBV18 and TRBJ2-1; tentatively, D is TRBD1 (6 bases). This CDR3 comprises 16 residues. The germline V and J ends were trimmed by 3 bases and 7 bases, with 19 bases remaining between them. Per the germline V gene, CDR1 is KGHSH and CDR2 is LQKENI. In nucleotides, the CDR3 is TGTGCCAGCTCACCCGCCCACAGGGCAGCTTGGAATGAGCAGTTCTTC. It is translated as CASSPAHRAAWNEQFF.

This rearrangement joins TRBV5-3 to TRBJ2-7; D is uncertain. TRBV5-3 is identified as an open reading frame with a role that is uncertain. This CDR3 contains 16 residues. Trimming took 8 bases from V and 3 from J, leaving 24 bases between them. CDR3 nucleotides: TGTGCCAGGCAGCTCGGTGACGAACTCTCTCACTACGAGCAGTACTTC. Translation: CARQLGDELSHYEQYF.

Of note for this clone: The sample contains more than one DNA sequence encoding this CDR3. This chain links TRBV5-4 with TRBJ2-3; unclear D gene. The CDR3 totals 13 residues. V dropped 1 base and J dropped 1 base, with 4 bases sitting between them. The germline CDR1 and CDR2 sequences are SGHNT and YYREEE (reference sequence). CDR3 DNA: TGTGCCAGCAGCTTGAGAGGCACAGATACGCAGTATTTT. Translating gives CASSLRGTDTQYF.

The rearrangement uses TRBV18 and TRBJ1-5; unclear D gene. V lost 3 bases to trimming and J lost 2 bases, with 11 bases between them. The CDR3 runs 15 residues. Per the germline V gene, CDR1 is KGHSH and CDR2 is LQKENI. CDR3 in DNA: TGTGCCAGCTCACCGGAGCTTCTGGGCAATCAGCCCCAGCATTTT. Amino acids: CASSPELLGNQPQHF. The complete variable domain, with remaining parts taken from reference TRBV18 and TRBJ1-5, reads NAGVMQNPRHLVRRRGQEARLRCSPMKGHSHVYWYRQLPEEGLKFMVYLQKENIIDESGMPKERFSAEFPKEGPSILRIQQVVRGDSAAYFCASSPELLGNQPQHFGDGTRLSIL.

The chain uses TRBV18 and TRBJ2-3; D may be TRBD2 (6 bases). V shed 6 bases and J shed 0 bases, with 16 bases lying between them. The CDR3 consists of 16 residues. Germline V gene data show CDR1 as KGHSH and CDR2 as LQKENI. The DNA for the CDR3 is TGTGCCAGCTCCCTACTGACTGGGACTAGCACAGATACGCAGTATTTT. Translating it yields CASSLLTGTSTDTQYF.

The chain is built from TRBV6-1 and TRBJ2-7, with a weak D call TRBD2 (5 bases). Trimming took off 2 bases at V and 3 bases at J, with 8 bases between the two ends. Looked up from germline, CDR1 is MNHNS and CDR2 is SASEGT. The CDR3 is 13 amino acids. CDR3 protein: CASSEKLGYEQYF. DNA of the CDR3: TGTGCCAGCAGTGAAAAACTAGGCTACGAGCAGTACTTC.

The rearrangement links TRBV28 to TRBJ2-7, with no clear D. The V gene's germline CDR1 is MDHEN and CDR2 SYDVKM. Trimming shortened V by 5 bases and J by 2 bases, and 7 bases separated the two germline ends. The CDR3 contains 12 residues. In DNA form, the CDR3 reads TGTGCCAGCAGTGGTGGACCCTACGAGCAGTACTTC. This codes for CASSGGPYEQYF.

This sequence joins TRBV28 and TRBJ1-1; tentative D call: TRBD1 (6 bases). CDR3 size: 15 residues. The V and J ends lost 6 bases and 0 bases respectively, with 14 bases between them. Germline values: CDR1 MDHEN, CDR2 SYDVKM. Here the CDR3 DNA reads TGTGCCAGCAGATTAACAGGGATTTTGAACACTGAAGCTTTCTTT. This codes for CASRLTGILNTEAFF.

The V call is TRBV12-1, the J call TRBJ1-5; TRBD1 was called by the table and not checked on the DNA. TRBV12-1 is an annotated pseudogene. This CDR3 is built from 13 residues. CDR3 nucleotides: TGTGCCAGCAGACAGTCAGGCAATCAGCCCCAGCATTTT. Its translation: CASRQSGNQPQHF.

V usage is TRBV29-1 and J usage is TRBJ2-7; the match to TRBD2 covers 14 bases. CDR1 and CDR2 from the germline V gene are SQVTM and ANQGSEA. The V segment lost 5 bases and the J segment 0 bases; nucleotides outside the gene matches: 6. This CDR3 has 16 residues. CDR3 DNA: TGCAGCGTTATTCCCGGGACTAGCGGGAGCTCCTACGAGCAGTACTTC. This encodes CSVIPGTSGSSYEQYF.

Only one count was recorded for this clone. This sequence joins TRBV4-2 and TRBJ2-7, with 11 bases aligning to TRBD1. V shed 5 bases and J 3 bases; nucleotides not matched to a gene: 3. This CDR3 is 14 amino acids long. Per germline, CDR1 LGHNA and CDR2 YNFKEQ. CDR3 sequence reads: CASSTDRGLYEQYF. As DNA, the CDR3 is TGTGCCAGCAGCACGGACAGGGGGCTCTACGAGCAGTACTTC.

This chain links TRBV5-1 with TRBJ2-7; 10 bases are shared with TRBD1. V dropped 4 bases and J dropped 3; count of bases not matched to a gene: 10. The CDR3 is 16 amino acids. Germline assignment: CDR1 SGHRS and CDR2 YFSETQ. CDR3 protein: CASSRSTGGLFYEQYF. The CDR3 nucleotides read TGCGCCAGCAGCCGATCGACAGGGGGCTTATTCTACGAGCAGTACTTC.